A single T cell receptor beta chain is shown here with its context. Its antigen specificity is not known. The sample holds no much larger clone one base away, and base qualities are not on file. This sample stems from a study of blood T cells in healthy people across ages (dated by TCRdb to 2013 to 2016). Regarding the study in general: In model experiments, template switching captured about one uniquely barcoded TCR beta cDNA molecule for every two T cells. To avoid experimental bias, donors of different ages were randomly spread across the sequencing lanes. Using the same blood draw, the study looked at two additional independent replicas of 1 million unique cDNA reads for two donors, one aged 18 to 30 and the other aged 80 or older. Donors were grouped into four age groups: young (average roughly 17 years), middle-aged (about 38), aged (around 60) and long-lived (just over 80). The study measured age-related changes in TCR beta repertoire diversity using deep sequencing normalized with unique cDNA molecular identifiers. On the study overall, not on this receptor specifically: Estimates of total diversity based on one million sequenced T cells were considered lower bounds and underestimates. Compared with the aged group, the long-lived group had more naive CD4+ T cells, fewer expanded clones and increased TCR diversity, a pattern suggesting age selection. Because the CMV infection status of the donors was unknown, age-related changes in expanded clonotypes may potentially have been confounded. Conclusive comparison of naive and antigen-experienced compartments was prevented by the profiling of bulk unsorted PBMCs. As age increased, observed TCR beta diversity per million T cells dropped in a roughly linear way, and a significant reduction was already evident by age 40. A strong correlation was found between observed TCR beta diversity and the percentage of naive T cells measured by flow cytometry.

CDR1 and CDR2 are read off the germline V gene as SNHLY and FYNNEI. The CDR3 measures 11 amino acids from cysteine to phenylalanine. CDR3 DNA is the only sequence kept; it has 33 bases, read in frame from the first base. V is shortened by 7 bases, J by 4 bases, and the region joining them spans 6 bases. The donors were roughly 39 Caucasian individuals from Russia, aged 6 to 90 years, who were systemically healthy. Each donor gave approximately 9.3 milliliters of peripheral blood, collected into EDTA-treated Vacutainer tubes. Ficoll-Paque density-gradient centrifugation was used to isolate PBMCs, with at least 7 million per sample. Total RNA was extracted from PBMCs with Trizol reagent, with at least 6 micrograms obtained per sample. For every donor, flow cytometry on a PBMC aliquot measured the percentage of naive CD45RAhigh/CD27high T cells. Libraries were constructed by 5' RACE. For sequencing, an Illumina HiSeq 2500 was employed. The second PCR ran for roughly 7 to 11 cycles and used a J-beta primer mix along with a sample-barcoded 5' primer. A unique molecular identifier was introduced onto each TCR beta cDNA molecule by a template-switch 5' adaptor carrying 12 random nucleotides. Each sample yielded at least 3 million CDR3-containing paired-end reads. First-strand cDNA synthesis was performed from all RNA using the Mint cDNA synthesis kit, with priming by a TRBC-specific oligonucleotide. All cDNA was treated with uracil-DNA glycosylase and then went through a first 18-cycle PCR with the universal primers M1SS and BC2_uni_R. The authors' pipeline ran thus. Normalization of each sample was performed by random selection of 1 million high-quality reads, each carrying a distinct molecular identifier. Instead of being binned into consensus sequences, reads that shared molecular identifiers were thrown out. MiTCR, run with a Q25 quality threshold and the strictest error-elimination algorithm, handled CDR3 identification, clonotype clustering and error correction. A nonparametric unseen species model using Euler transformation provided a lower-bound estimate of total TCR beta diversity. TCRdb's own reprocessing of the public reads used fastp at Q25 and MiXCR and kept productive beta chains. Here each entry gathers all rows of one CDR3 protein and keeps the most common genes and DNA. The V and J calls were not made by the authors but by TCRdb's processing. Present in this sample are more than 1,400,000 distinct CDR3 sequences, 42% of which were seen just once. The top ten clones comprise approximately 7.9% of the sample.

This sequence was found in a woman aged 18-29 years in good health. The chain was built from TRBV2 and TRBJ2-3, with no D gene named confidently. What was sequenced was blood. The encoded CDR3 is CASTMSDTQYF. The DNA reads TGTGCCAGCACAATGTCAGATACGCAGTATTTT.